A single sample gave rise to the 21 T cell receptor beta chains below, sequenced in a study of shared clonotypes between healthy human individuals (dated by TCRdb to the early 2020s). Library construction relied on the immunoSEQ multiplex PCR assay. Sourced from immuneACCESS, this table was stored by TCRdb with only in-frame sequences that have V and J called. A share of the clones is absent; for the studies checked, an unresolved V gene accounts for under half, and the remainder has no known explanation. Here the sample has roughly 2.4 million clones; approximately 95% occur a single time. In total, the top ten clones hold roughly 0.13% of the sample. The specimen sequenced was naive CD4+ T cells sorted from blood. The cell subset or site label here, explained by the study, means: CD45RA+ positively selected. Receptors originate from a man in his late teens or twenties in good health.

The V gene is TRBV27, the J gene TRBJ1-1; 8 bases agree with TRBD1. The germline V gene encodes CDR1 MNHEY and CDR2 SMNVEV (reference sequence). The V segment lost 2 bases and the J segment 1 base; nucleotides outside the gene matches: 3. The CDR3 runs 15 residues. CDR3 in DNA: TGTGCCAGCAGTTTACAGGGGGCAGGGAACACTGAAGCTTTCTTT. It codes for CASSLQGAGNTEAFF.

The chain couples TRBV10-3 to TRBJ1-1; D is unresolved. This CDR3 contains 12 residues. Germline CDR1 ENHRY, CDR2 SYGVKD. V was clipped by 4 bases and J by 4 bases, with 7 bases between them. The CDR3 here is CAISGVATEAFF. CDR3 DNA sequence: TGTGCCATCAGTGGGGTGGCCACTGAAGCTTTCTTT.

This rearrangement joins TRBV11-1 to TRBJ1-1; no definite D call. Between the trimmed V and J ends, which lost 1 base and 3 bases, there was a span of 6 bases. Germline V CDR1 and CDR2: SGHAT, FQDESV (reference sequence). The CDR3 length is 13 residues. This CDR3 reads CASSLVTHTEAFF. The CDR3 DNA follows: TGTGCCAGCAGCTTAGTTACCCACACTGAAGCTTTCTTT.

This clone was seen a few times. This chain links TRBV7-2 with TRBJ2-5; tentatively, D is TRBD1 (6 bases). In germline, CDR1 is SGHTA, CDR2 FQGNSA. The CDR3 runs to 15 residues. V shed 1 base and J shed 6 bases, with 15 bases lying between them. CDR3 nucleotides: TGTGCCAGCAGCTTAGAACAGGGATCTGTAAAGACCCAGTACTTC. Protein: CASSLEQGSVKTQYF. Complete variable domain (other parts from reference TRBV7-2 and TRBJ2-5): GAGVSQSPSNKVTEKGKDVELRCDPISGHTALYWYRQSLGQGLEFLIYFQGNSAPDKSGLPSDRFSAERTGGSVSTLTIQRTQQEDSAVYLCASSLEQGSVKTQYFGPGTRLLVL.

The genes are TRBV28 and TRBJ1-5; a possible D gene is TRBD1 (5 bases). V shed 2 bases and J shed 7 bases, with 9 bases lying between them. Germline CDR1 is MDHEN and CDR2 is SYDVKM. The CDR3 spans 13 residues. CDR3 residues: CASSLGANQPQHF. The CDR3 region has the DNA TGTGCCAGCAGTTTAGGGGCCAACCAGCCCCAGCATTTT.

This clone was recorded once. The rearrangement joins TRBV2 to TRBJ2-2; possible D gene TRBD2, 6 bases. The CDR3 is 17 amino acids. The germline CDR1 and CDR2 sequences are SNHLY and FYNNEI. V was cut by 5 bases and J by 6 bases, with 22 bases left in between. CDR3 coding DNA: TGTGCCAGCAGTCGACACGCGGAGGGGTTTTTAGCCGGGGAGCTGTTTTTT. Its protein is CASSRHAEGFLAGELFF.

Comments on this clone: Within the sample, other DNA sequences also encode this same CDR3. The rearrangement uses TRBV4-1 and TRBJ2-3; TRBD1 matches at 8 bases. J gave up 3 bases and V 1 base, and 3 bases lay outside the gene matches. The CDR3 runs to 15 residues. Germline-derived CDR1 and CDR2 are MGHRA and YSYEKL. Here the CDR3 DNA reads TGCGCCAGCAGCCAAGGACAGGGGAAGACAGATACGCAGTATTTT. Residues: CASSQGQGKTDTQYF.

The V call is TRBV6-5, the J call TRBJ1-6; tentatively, D is TRBD1 (6 bases). The CDR3 consists of 15 residues. Trimming removed 5 bases from V and 10 bases from J, with 18 bases in between. Germline lookup yields CDR1 MNHEY and CDR2 SVGAGI. The CDR3 reads CASSRTLDSKSPLHF. The CDR3 bases are TGTGCCAGCAGTCGTACTCTGGACAGTAAGTCACCCCTCCACTTT.

The rearrangement joins TRBV27 to TRBJ2-1; the match to TRBD2 covers 11 bases. V dropped 4 bases and J dropped 7; count of bases not matched to a gene: 6. The CDR3 sequence is 15 residues long. CDR1 is MNHEY, CDR2 SMNVEV, per germline (reference sequence). This chain's CDR3 is CASSSLAGGRNEQFF. Here the CDR3 DNA reads TGTGCCAGCAGTTCTTTAGCGGGGGGGCGGAATGAGCAGTTCTTC.

This clone was picked up one time. This chain links TRBV5-1 with TRBJ2-1; D gene uncertain. The CDR3 sequence is 15 residues long. The germline gives CDR1 SGHRS, CDR2 YFSETQ. Trimming left V 0 bases short and J 0 bases short, with 7 bases between. Here the CDR3 DNA reads TGCGCCAGCAGCTTGGTAGTGAGCTCCTACAATGAGCAGTTCTTC. This codes for CASSLVVSSYNEQFF.

This clone was recorded only once. This sequence joins TRBV27 and TRBJ2-2; 9 positions match TRBD1. J gave up 6 bases and V 6 bases, and 11 bases lay outside the gene matches. There are 16 residues in the CDR3. Germline V gene lookup returns CDR1 MNHEY and CDR2 SMNVEV (reference sequence). CDR3 nucleotide sequence: TGTGCCAGCAGCCCGAGACAGGGGGGAGATCCCGGGGAGCTGTTTTTT. It is translated as CASSPRQGGDPGELFF.

This clone was seen just once. V usage is TRBV19 and J usage is TRBJ1-1, with 7 bases identical to TRBD1. CDR3 length: 16 residues. Germline trimming cut 3 bases from V and 0 bases from J; bases unmatched to any gene: 7. CDR1 is LNHDA, CDR2 SQIVND, per germline (reference sequence). CDR3 sequence (DNA): TGTGCCAGTAGTATCGCACAGGGGCTGATGAACACTGAAGCTTTCTTT. Encoded protein: CASSIAQGLMNTEAFF.

The chain joins TRBV6-5 to TRBJ1-5, with D perhaps TRBD1 (5 bases). The germline V gene encodes CDR1 MNHEY and CDR2 SVGAGI. The CDR3 covers 15 residues. The V end lost 5 bases, the J end lost 2 bases, and 13 bases lay between the germline ends. The CDR3 nucleotides are TGTGCCAGCAGTCGCGGGGGAATAGGCAATCAGCCCCAGCATTTT. Protein product: CASSRGGIGNQPQHF.

As to this clone: Other DNA sequences in the same sample also yield this CDR3. The chain couples TRBV10-3 to TRBJ2-2; D gene ambiguous. This CDR3 is 12 amino acids long. V shed 5 bases and J shed 3 bases, with 4 bases lying between them. CDR1 and CDR2 from the germline V gene are ENHRY and SYGVKD. The CDR3 is CAISRDTGELFF. The CDR3 region has the DNA TGTGCCATCAGTCGGGACACCGGGGAGCTGTTTTTT.

CDR3 region: CASSEGGSNEKLFF. The CDR3 bases are TGTGCCAGCAGCGAAGGAGGGTCTAATGAAAAACTGTTTTTT. The rearrangement joins TRBV28 to TRBJ1-4; D call uncertain. The V gene lost 6 bases and the J gene lost 3 bases, with 11 bases spanning the gap. CDR3 size: 14 residues. CDR1 is MDHEN, CDR2 SYDVKM, per germline.

For this clone: Additional DNA sequences in this sample encode the identical CDR3. The rearrangement links TRBV5-1 to TRBJ1-3; no clear D gene. This CDR3 has 14 amino acids. V lost 0 bases and J 0 bases, leaving 4 bases between the germline ends. Germline V gives CDR1 SGHRS, CDR2 YFSETQ. The CDR3 DNA is TGCGCCAGCAGCTTGGGGTCCTCTGGAAACACCATATATTTT. The encoded protein is CASSLGSSGNTIYF. Variable domain in full (rest from reference TRBV5-1 and TRBJ1-3): KAGVTQTPRYLIKTRGQQVTLSCSPISGHRSVSWYQQTPGQGLQFLFEYFSETQRNKGNFPGRFSGRQFSNSRSEMNVSTLELGDSALYLCASSLGSSGNTIYFGEGSWLTVV.

This clone is a singleton in its sample. This chain connects TRBV18 to TRBJ2-7; 9 nucleotides align to TRBD2. Germline trimming cut 6 bases from V and 0 bases from J; bases unmatched to any gene: 6. Germline V gene sequence: CDR1 KGHSH, CDR2 LQKENI. The CDR3 spans 15 residues. CDR3 nucleotide sequence: TGTGCCAGCTCGCTTCCGGGACTAGCCTCCTACGAGCAGTACTTC. Its translation is CASSLPGLASYEQYF. Looking up the rest from reference TRBV18 and TRBJ2-7 gives the full variable domain: NAGVMQNPRHLVRRRGQEARLRCSPMKGHSHVYWYRQLPEEGLKFMVYLQKENIIDESGMPKERFSAEFPKEGPSILRIQQVVRGDSAAYFCASSLPGLASYEQYFGPGTRLTVT.

This sequence joins TRBV10-2 and TRBJ2-7, with TRBD2 identical over 10 bases. With V trimmed by 6 bases and J by 2 bases, 7 bases remained unmatched. Per germline, CDR1 WSHSY and CDR2 SAAADI. The CDR3 has 15 residues. DNA for the CDR3: TGCGCCAGCAGGGTAGCGGGGGGCACCACCTACGAGCAGTACTTC. This codes for CASRVAGGTTYEQYF.

This clone was counted only a few times. The chain carries TRBV6-1 and TRBJ1-2, with D unresolved. Germline CDR1 and CDR2: MNHNS and SASEGT. The CDR3 is 14 amino acids. The V gene lost 2 bases and the J gene lost 3 bases, with 10 bases spanning the gap. The CDR3 DNA sequence: TGTGCCAGCAGTGAATGGGCCACTGACTATGGCTACACCTTC. Residues: CASSEWATDYGYTF.

The J gene is TRBJ1-4, the V gene TRBV5-1; the match to TRBD1 covers 11 bases. Germline CDR1 SGHRS, CDR2 YFSETQ. Losses at the gene ends were 2 bases for V and 7 bases for J; bases not matched to a gene: 1. This CDR3 spans 14 amino acids. The CDR3 reads CASSFGQGAEKLFF. Written as DNA, the CDR3 is TGCGCCAGCAGCTTTGGACAGGGGGCTGAAAAACTGTTTTTT.

The gene calls are TRBV6-4 and TRBJ1-1; 7 bases agree with TRBD1. Looked up from germline, CDR1 is MRHNA and CDR2 is SNTAGT. V lost 7 bases, J lost 3 bases, and 14 bases stayed unmatched. This CDR3 comprises 16 residues. CDR3 in amino acids: CASIHEQGWWYTEAFF. The CDR3 nucleotides are TGTGCCAGCATACACGAACAGGGGTGGTGGTACACTGAAGCTTTCTTT.